A selection of T cell receptor beta chains follows, all from one sample in a study of cytomegalovirus exposure and HLA in healthy donors. TCRdb keeps only in-frame clones here, not all; method: immunoSEQ multiplex PCR. The top ten hold approximately 2% of the sample, which has some 120,000 clones, about 89% seen once. The material sequenced was PBMCs. These receptors originate from a woman aged 18-30 years in good health and CMV-seronegative. CDR3s include the opening cysteine and the closing phenylalanine or tryptophan. D genes are given only for firm matches. Only part of the rows carry a size: once, few, many, or a class if the clone is expanded.

j_gene: TRBJ2-1
abundance: .
d_gene: .
v_gene: TRBV19
CDR3nt: TGTGCCAGTAGTATTGAGGCGGGCCGATACAATGAGCAGTTCTTC
CDR3aa: CASSIEAGRYNEQFF

j_gene: TRBJ2-5
abundance: .
d_gene: .
v_gene: TRBV12-5
CDR3nt: TGTGCTAGTGGTCCGGAAGAGACCCAGTACTTC
CDR3aa: CASGPEETQYF

j_gene: TRBJ2-2
abundance: .
d_gene: .
v_gene: TRBV7-9
CDR3nt: TGTGCCAGCAGCTCGGGTCGGACCGGGGAGCTGTTTTTT
CDR3aa: CASSSGRTGELFF

j_gene: TRBJ2-3
abundance: once
d_gene: .
v_gene: TRBV7-6
CDR3nt: TGTGCCAGCAGCTTAGCCCCAGGTTCTGGAGATACGCAGTATTTT
CDR3aa: CASSLAPGSGDTQYF

j_gene: TRBJ2-1
abundance: .
d_gene: TRBD1
v_gene: TRBV5-1
CDR3nt: TGCGCCAGCAGCTTGGTCGCAGGGGGCGTGGATGAGCAGTTCTTC
CDR3aa: CASSLVAGGVDEQFF

j_gene: TRBJ1-1
abundance: .
d_gene: TRBD1
v_gene: TRBV5-1
CDR3nt: TGCGCCAGCAGCACGGACAGGGGCACTGAAGCTTTCTTT
CDR3aa: CASSTDRGTEAFF

j_gene: TRBJ2-7
abundance: .
d_gene: TRBD2
v_gene: TRBV15
CDR3nt: TGTGCCACCAGTCGGGGACTAGTGCCCTACGAGCAGTACTTC
CDR3aa: CATSRGLVPYEQYF

j_gene: TRBJ1-5
abundance: .
d_gene: .
v_gene: TRBV2
CDR3nt: TGTGCCAGCAGTGATCCAGGGCCCTATAGCAATCAGCCCCAGCATTTT
CDR3aa: CASSDPGPYSNQPQHF

j_gene: TRBJ1-2
abundance: .
d_gene: .
v_gene: TRBV19
CDR3nt: TGTGCCAGTAGTATAACCTCAGGGCTTCGGGGCTACACCTTC
CDR3aa: CASSITSGLRGYTF

j_gene: TRBJ1-2
abundance: .
d_gene: TRBD1
v_gene: TRBV5-1
CDR3nt: TGCGCCAGCACCGAGACAGGGAACTATGGCTACACCTTC
CDR3aa: CASTETGNYGYTF

j_gene: TRBJ1-3
abundance: .
d_gene: .
v_gene: TRBV28
CDR3nt: TGTGCCAGCAGTTCTATACCTCGGTTCTCTGGAAACACCATATATTTT
CDR3aa: CASSSIPRFSGNTIYF

j_gene: TRBJ1-1
abundance: .
d_gene: .
v_gene: TRBV19
CDR3nt: TGTGCCAGTAGTATAGAAGGCCTCGGGCGGGCTGAAGCTTTCTTT
CDR3aa: CASSIEGLGRAEAFF

j_gene: TRBJ2-5
abundance: .
d_gene: TRBD2
v_gene: TRBV5-6
CDR3nt: TGTGCCAGCAGCTCATCGACTAGCGGGAGATGGGAGACCCAGTACTTC
CDR3aa: CASSSSTSGRWETQYF